What follows is one T cell receptor beta chain and its context. The sample comes from a study of T-cell memory formation after mild COVID-19. The CDR3 runs to 17 residues. V shed 1 base, J shed 4 bases, and the junction held 9 bases outside the gene matches. Germline V gene sequence: CDR1 SGHTA, CDR2 FQGNSA. TCRdb redid the calling of the 5' RACE reads with MiXCR, one entry per CDR3 protein. The repertoire has approximately 240,000 distinct CDR3 sequences, 15% to 20% of them found once; the top ten carry 3.5%. Sequenced sample: PBMCs or a T cell subset sorted from them (not recorded which). This chain links TRBV7-2 with TRBJ2-3, with 9 bases aligning to TRBD2. This clonotype originated in a man younger than 35 who had mild COVID-19 (a few samples of this study predate the infection). Cell type and time point are not known. CDR3 DNA sequence: TGTGCCAGCAGCTTAGGCGCGGGGGGGCCGGGTGCAGATACGCAGTATTTT. It translates to CASSLGAGGPGADTQYF.